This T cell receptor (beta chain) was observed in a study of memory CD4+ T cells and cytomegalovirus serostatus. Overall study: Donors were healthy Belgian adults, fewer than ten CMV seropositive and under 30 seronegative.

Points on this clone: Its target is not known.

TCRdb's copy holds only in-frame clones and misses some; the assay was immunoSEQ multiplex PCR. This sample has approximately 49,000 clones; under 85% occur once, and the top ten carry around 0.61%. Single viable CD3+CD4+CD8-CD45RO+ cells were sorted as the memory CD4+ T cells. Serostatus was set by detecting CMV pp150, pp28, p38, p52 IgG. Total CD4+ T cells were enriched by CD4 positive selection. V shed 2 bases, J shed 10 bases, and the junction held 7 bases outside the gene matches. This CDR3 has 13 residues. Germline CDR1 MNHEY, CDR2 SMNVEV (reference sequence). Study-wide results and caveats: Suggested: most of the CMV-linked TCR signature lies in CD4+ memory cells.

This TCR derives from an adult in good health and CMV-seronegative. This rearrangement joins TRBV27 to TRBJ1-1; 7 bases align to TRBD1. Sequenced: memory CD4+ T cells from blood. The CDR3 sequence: CASSLRGGFRAFF. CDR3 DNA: TGTGCCAGCAGTTTAAGAGGGGGCTTTCGAGCTTTCTTT.